A selection of T cell receptor beta chains follows, all from one sample in a study of shared clonotypes between healthy human individuals. TCRdb's table, derived via immunoSEQ multiplex PCR, lists solely in-frame clones and lacks some. The sample consists of approximately 2.4 million clones, approximately 94% of them appearing once. Specimen: naive CD4+ T cells sorted from blood. The source is a man aged 18 to 29 in good health. Each CDR3 is given with its conserved first and last residue. A D gene is named only where the DNA matches it firmly. Only some rows state a clone size, as once, few, many or a class for expanded clones.

V	size	J	length	D	DNA	CDR3
TRBV11-2	-	TRBJ2-3	14	-	TGTGCCAGCAGCGGGAGGGGGCGAACAGATACGCAGTATTTT	CASSGRGRTDTQYF
TRBV13	-	TRBJ2-7	15	TRBD1	TGTGCCAGCAGCCTGACAGGGGGCTCATCCTACGAGCAGTACTTC	CASSLTGGSSYEQYF
TRBV18	-	TRBJ1-1	13	-	TGTGCCAGCTCACCAGACACCTCCACTGAAGCTTTCTTT	CASSPDTSTEAFF
TRBV7-9	-	TRBJ1-6	17	-	TGTGCCAGCAGCTTAGGTACAGGCGAGGGCTATAATTCACCCCTCCACTTT	CASSLGTGEGYNSPLHF
TRBV4-3	-	TRBJ1-6	15	-	TGCGCCAGCAGCCAAGATCAGGCAGGGCAGTCACCCCTCCACTTT	CASSQDQAGQSPLHF
TRBV9	-	TRBJ2-1	15	TRBD2	TGTGCCAGCAGCGTCTCCGGGACTAGCTTCAATGAGCAGTTCTTC	CASSVSGTSFNEQFF
TRBV6-5	-	TRBJ1-4	15	-	TGTGCCAGCAGCCGAACAGGGTCAACTAATGAAAAACTGTTTTTT	CASSRTGSTNEKLFF
TRBV29-1	-	TRBJ1-2	11	-	TGCAGCGTCGCTCCGGAGGGTGGCTACACCTTC	CSVAPEGGYTF
TRBV5-6	-	TRBJ2-7	13	TRBD2	TGTGCCAGCAGCCGGGGGGATTACTACGAGCAGTACTTC	CASSRGDYYEQYF
TRBV6-1	-	TRBJ2-3	14	-	TGTGCCAGCAGTGAACAGGGAGACACAGATACGCAGTATTTT	CASSEQGDTDTQYF
TRBV30	-	TRBJ2-3	14	TRBD2	TGTGCCTGGAGTGTAGCGGGGGGTCCGGATACGCAGTATTTT	CAWSVAGGPDTQYF
TRBV18	-	TRBJ2-7	13	-	TGTGCCAGCTCACTCGGGGTCTCCTACGAGCAGTACTTC	CASSLGVSYEQYF
TRBV7-2	once	TRBJ2-7	15	-	TGTGCCAGCAGCTTAACCGGGGGCGCGTCCTACGAGCAGTACTTC	CASSLTGGASYEQYF
TRBV5-4	-	TRBJ2-5	14	TRBD2	TGTGCCAGCAGCTTAGCGGGGGGGGCAGAGACCCAGTACTTC	CASSLAGGAETQYF
TRBV6-1	-	TRBJ1-1	14	-	TGTGCCAGCAGTGAGCGGGAGATGAACACTGAAGCTTTCTTT	CASSEREMNTEAFF
TRBV6-5	-	TRBJ1-6	15	-	TGTGCCAGCACCAGGGATAGCTCCTATAATTCACCCCTCCACTTT	CASTRDSSYNSPLHF
TRBV4-3	-	TRBJ2-7	15	TRBD1	TGCGCCAGCAGCCGAGGGACAGGGGGCTCCTACGAGCAGTACTTC	CASSRGTGGSYEQYF
TRBV5-1	-	TRBJ1-6	16	-	TGCGCCAGCAGCTTGAATAGTGCAGGGCCCAATTCACCCCTCCACTTT	CASSLNSAGPNSPLHF
TRBV5-1	-	TRBJ2-7	16	TRBD1	TGCGCCAGCAGCTTGGATCCGGGGACAGGAACCTACGAGCAGTACTTC	CASSLDPGTGTYEQYF
TRBV7-2	-	TRBJ2-1	16	-	TGTGCCAGCAGGCAGGGGTCTAGCGCTTCCTACAATGAGCAGTTCTTC	CASRQGSSASYNEQFF
TRBV4-3	-	TRBJ1-2	13	-	TGCGCCAGCAGCCAAGAGCAAGGGGATGGCTACACCTTC	CASSQEQGDGYTF
TRBV9	-	TRBJ1-6	17	-	TGTGCCAGCAGCGTAAACCACAGGGTAACGAGCAATTCACCCCTCCACTTT	CASSVNHRVTSNSPLHF
TRBV7-7	-	TRBJ2-2	14	TRBD2	TGTGCTAGCAGCTTAGCGGGGGGCACCGGGGAGCTGTTTTTT	CASSLAGGTGELFF
TRBV5-1	-	TRBJ2-3	15	TRBD2	TGCGCCAGCAGCTTGGGACTAGCGGGGTCAGATACGCAGTATTTT	CASSLGLAGSDTQYF
TRBV2	-	TRBJ2-6	16	-	TGTGCCAGCAACCCGGCAGGGGGGCCTGGGGCCAACGTCCTGACTTTC	CASNPAGGPGANVLTF
TRBV30	-	TRBJ1-4	14	-	TGTGCCTGGAGATTGGGACTGGGTAATGAAAAACTGTTTTTT	CAWRLGLGNEKLFF
TRBV5-1	-	TRBJ2-2	14	TRBD1	TGCGCCAGCAACGAGGGACAGGGGACCGGGGAGCTGTTTTTT	CASNEGQGTGELFF
TRBV30	-	TRBJ1-2	14	-	TGTGCCTGGGTTCGGCTCAGGGTCGATTATGGCTACACCTTC	CAWVRLRVDYGYTF
TRBV18	-	TRBJ2-7	17	-	TGTGCCAGCTCACCTCCGGTGGGTTCCTTCGGGTACTACGAGCAGTACTTC	CASSPPVGSFGYYEQYF
TRBV6-5	once	TRBJ2-1	11	-	TGTGCCAGCAGTTACAAGGATGAGCAGTTCTTC	CASSYKDEQFF
TRBV5-1	-	TRBJ1-4	17	TRBD1	TGCGCCAGCAGCTGGGGACAGGGGGTCGCAACTAATGAAAAACTGTTTTTT	CASSWGQGVATNEKLFF
TRBV7-9	-	TRBJ2-7	14	TRBD2	TGTGCCAGCAGCTCCAGCGGGACGTATAGCGAGCAGTACTTC	CASSSSGTYSEQYF
TRBV5-1	once	TRBJ1-1	15	-	TGCGCCAGCAGCTCCCGAACAGGGCCGAACACTGAAGCTTTCTTT	CASSSRTGPNTEAFF
TRBV6-5	-	TRBJ2-3	11	-	TGTGCCAGCCGAGACACAGATACGCAGTATTTT	CASRDTDTQYF
TRBV4-3	-	TRBJ1-1	15	TRBD1	TGCGCCAGCAGCCAGGATACTACAGGGGGCCGGGAAGCTTTCTTT	CASSQDTTGGREAFF
TRBV6-5	-	TRBJ2-3	14	-	TGTGCCAGCGTGGAAAGAGTCGGCAGAGATACGCAGTATTTT	CASVERVGRDTQYF
TRBV7-2	-	TRBJ1-4	14	-	TGTGCCAGCAGCCCCCCCCCGACTAATGAAAAACTGTTTTTT	CASSPPPTNEKLFF
TRBV10-1	-	TRBJ2-3	14	TRBD1	TGCGCCAGCAGTGAACCAGGGGGCAAGGATACGCAGTATTTT	CASSEPGGKDTQYF
TRBV5-4	-	TRBJ2-1	15	-	TGTGCCAGCAGCTTGGAGGCGTCGACGTACAATGAGCAGTTCTTC	CASSLEASTYNEQFF
TRBV7-3	once	TRBJ2-7	13	TRBD1	TGTGCCAGCAGTCACGGACAGGGGCACGAGCAGTACTTC	CASSHGQGHEQYF
TRBV15	-	TRBJ1-1	14	-	TGTGCCACCAGCAGAGCCCCTTGGGACACTGAAGCTTTCTTT	CATSRAPWDTEAFF
TRBV6-6	-	TRBJ2-7	15	-	TGTGCCAGCAGTTACCTGGCGGGAACGGAACACGAGCAGTACTTC	CASSYLAGTEHEQYF
TRBV10-1	-	TRBJ2-5	16	TRBD2	TGCGCCAGCAGACCAAGGTCATCCGGGGGGCAAGAGACCCAGTACTTC	CASRPRSSGGQETQYF
TRBV7-2	-	TRBJ2-7	14	TRBD2	TGTGCCAGCAGCTCCTTCAGCGGGACCTACGAGCAGTACTTC	CASSSFSGTYEQYF
TRBV2	-	TRBJ2-2	11	-	TGTGCCAGCAGTACAGGCGGGGAGCTGTTTTTT	CASSTGGELFF
TRBV19	-	TRBJ2-1	17	TRBD1	TGTGCCAGCCTGAAGGCAACCCCGGGACAGGGTGTCAATGAGCAGTTCTTC	CASLKATPGQGVNEQFF
TRBV7-9	once	TRBJ1-1	10	-	TGTGCCACCGCGGGGACCGAAGCTTTCTTT	CATAGTEAFF